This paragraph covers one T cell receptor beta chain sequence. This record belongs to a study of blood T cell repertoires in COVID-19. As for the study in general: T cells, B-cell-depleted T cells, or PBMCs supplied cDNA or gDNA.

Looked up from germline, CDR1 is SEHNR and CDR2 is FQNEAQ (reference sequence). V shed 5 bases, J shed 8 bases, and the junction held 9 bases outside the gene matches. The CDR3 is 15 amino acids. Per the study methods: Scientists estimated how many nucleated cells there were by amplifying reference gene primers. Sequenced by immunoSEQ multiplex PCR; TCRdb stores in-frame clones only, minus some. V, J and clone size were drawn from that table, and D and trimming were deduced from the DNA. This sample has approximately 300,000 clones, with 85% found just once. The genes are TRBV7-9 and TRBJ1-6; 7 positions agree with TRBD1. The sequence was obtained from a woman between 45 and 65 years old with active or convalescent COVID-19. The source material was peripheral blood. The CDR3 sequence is CASSVTGTDYSPLHF. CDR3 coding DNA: TGTGCCAGCAGCGTCACCGGGACAGATTATTCACCCCTCCACTTT.